One sample yielded the 2 T cell receptor beta chains listed below, sequenced in a study of lymphopenia after photon versus proton radiotherapy (dated by TCRdb to between 2018 and 2021). Receptor amplification or capture employed the immunoSEQ multiplex PCR assay. TCRdb retrieved this table from immuneACCESS and kept in-frame rearrangements only. Not all clones are present; in checked studies, unresolved V genes account for under half, and no reason is known for the remainder. Recorded for this sample are approximately 45,000 clones; over 75% of them occurred a single time. The ten most abundant clones make up 2.2% of the sample. The sequences come from peripheral blood, collected from a patient treated with photon-based radiotherapy. These receptor sequences come from a man between 40 and 49 years old with gastric cancer.

The rearrangement links TRBV7-9 to TRBJ1-1; no clear D gene. The CDR3 runs to 14 residues. In germline, CDR1 is SEHNR, CDR2 FQNEAQ (reference sequence). V was pared by 2 bases and J by 7 bases, with 14 bases between. In DNA form, the CDR3 reads TGTGCCAGCAGCTTATTAACCGAGGGAGGTGAAGCTTTCTTT. Its translation is CASSLLTEGGEAFF.

The chain is built from TRBV29-1 and TRBJ2-1; D assignment may be TRBD1 or TRBD2 (5 bases each). The CDR3 is 17 residues long. Germline CDR1 is SQVTM and CDR2 is ANQGSEA. Trimming took 3 bases from V and 1 from J, leaving 19 bases between them. CDR3 nucleotides: TGCAGCGTTGATTACGACCCTTTGAGGGGATCCTACAATGAGCAGTTCTTC. Translated, it gives CSVDYDPLRGSYNEQFF.